These 24 T cell receptor beta chains were sequenced from one sample in a study of CD8+ T cells in alopecia areata. In each case, RNA was isolated and then reverse transcribed into cDNA as the sequencing template. Using immunoSEQ multiplex PCR, the repertoire was profiled, and TCRdb retains in-frame clones only, with some absent. The sample consists of over 100,000 clones, 50% to 55% of them appearing once. Treatment of the sample: oral pan-JAK inhibitor, 5-10 mg twice daily. The sequencing here drew on CD4+ T cells sorted from blood, taken at week 4, from a patient treated with tofacitinib. The receptors derive from a human donor with alopecia areata.

The V call is TRBV30, the J call TRBJ1-1; a possible D gene is TRBD1 (6 bases). V shed 7 bases and J shed 0 bases, with 9 bases lying between them. Germline V gene lookup returns CDR1 GTSNPN and CDR2 SVGIG (reference sequence). The length of the CDR3 is 12 residues. This CDR3 is CASQGMNTEAFF. CDR3 DNA sequence: TGTGCCTCCCAGGGGATGAACACTGAAGCTTTCTTT.

This clone was counted only a few times. The rearrangement joins TRBV30 to TRBJ2-5, with D tentatively TRBD2 (6 bases). The CDR3 has 12 residues. V was trimmed by 2 bases and J by 4 bases, leaving 8 bases between them. Germline CDR1 and CDR2: GTSNPN and SVGIG (reference sequence). The CDR3 protein is CAWSLGGETQYF. The CDR3, as DNA: TGTGCCTGGAGTTTGGGGGGAGAGACCCAGTACTTC.

V usage is TRBV27 and J usage is TRBJ2-7; D is perhaps TRBD1 (6 bases). This CDR3 has 12 residues. With 5 bases removed from V and 6 bases from J, the gap between germline ends came to 11 bases. The V gene's germline CDR1 is MNHEY and CDR2 SMNVEV (reference sequence). CDR3 sequence (DNA): TGTGCCAGCAGTAGGGGGTGGAGCGAGCAGTACTTC. Its protein is CASSRGWSEQYF.

This clone has just a few counts. The rearrangement uses TRBV29-1 and TRBJ1-4; TRBD1 is a possible D gene (6 bases). Germline V gives CDR1 SQVTM, CDR2 ANQGSEA. The V end lost 6 bases, the J end lost 8 bases, and 16 bases lay between the germline ends. The CDR3 covers 13 residues. Here the CDR3 reads CSVTPGHREKLFF. The CDR3 DNA reads TGCAGCGTCACTCCGGGACATAGGGAAAAACTGTTTTTT.

This chain links TRBV20-1 with TRBJ1-1, with D uncertain. This CDR3 has 11 amino acids. CDR1 is DFQATT, CDR2 SNEGSKA, per germline (reference sequence). Trimming shortened V by 5 bases and J by 1 base, and 5 bases separated the two germline ends. The CDR3 is CSAPRNTEAFF. The CDR3 DNA reads TGCAGTGCTCCACGGAACACTGAAGCTTTCTTT.

The gene calls are TRBV6-5 and TRBJ1-2; the D is unclear. The CDR3 runs to 12 residues. Germline values: CDR1 MNHEY, CDR2 SVGAGI. V lost 6 bases and J 8 bases, leaving 13 bases between the germline ends. The CDR3 region is CASRAWAGGYTF. The CDR3 bases are TGTGCCAGCAGGGCCTGGGCGGGGGGCTACACCTTC.

This clone has more than one count but fewer than ten. This chain links TRBV6-6 with TRBJ1-3; D gene ambiguous. The CDR3 sequence is 14 residues long. With 2 bases removed from V and 2 bases from J, the gap between germline ends came to 7 bases. Germline CDR1 MNHNY, CDR2 SVGAGI (reference sequence). CDR3 sequence (DNA): TGTGCCAGCAGTTACGATTTAGCTGGAAACACCATATATTTT. It encodes CASSYDLAGNTIYF.

The genes are TRBV2 and TRBJ2-7; 10 bases align to TRBD2. The germline gives CDR1 SNHLY, CDR2 FYNNEI. This CDR3 comprises 15 residues. After removal of 2 bases from V and 7 bases from J, the junction contained 8 bases not matched to a gene. DNA for the CDR3: TGTGCCAGCAGTGAACTATCTAGCGGGAGATGGGAGCAGTACTTC. Protein sequence: CASSELSSGRWEQYF. Based on the CDR3 plus reference TRBV2 and TRBJ2-7, the full variable domain is EPEVTQTPSHQVTQMGQEVILRCVPISNHLYFYWYRQILGQKVEFLVSFYNNEISEKSEIFDDQFSVERPDGSNFTLKIRSTKLEDSAMYFCASSELSSGRWEQYFGPGTRLTVT.

This clone was observed a handful of times. The same CDR3 also results from other DNA sequences found in this sample. The gene calls are TRBV29-1 and TRBJ2-1, with 9 bases matching TRBD2. The CDR3 loop spans 13 amino acids. Germline trimming cut 4 bases from V and 5 bases from J; bases unmatched to any gene: 3. Germline CDR1 SQVTM, CDR2 ANQGSEA. CDR3 sequence reads: CSVGGRANNEQFF. The DNA of the CDR3 is TGCAGCGTTGGCGGGAGGGCCAACAATGAGCAGTTCTTC.

The chain carries TRBV5-1 and TRBJ2-7; tentative D call: TRBD1 (6 bases). This CDR3 has 15 amino acids. Germline values: CDR1 SGHRS, CDR2 YFSETQ. The V end lost 4 bases, the J end lost 0 bases, and 14 bases lay between the germline ends. The CDR3 coding sequence is TGCGCCAGCAGCCTCGACAGGCTAAGCTCCTACGAGCAGTACTTC. Translated, it gives CASSLDRLSSYEQYF.

The V and J genes are TRBV27 and TRBJ1-5; D unclear. Trimming took 5 bases from V and 0 from J, leaving 11 bases between them. The length of the CDR3 is 15 residues. Germline V CDR1 and CDR2: MNHEY, SMNVEV (reference sequence). The CDR3 spells CASSRNGISNQPQHF. The CDR3 DNA sequence: TGTGCCAGCAGTCGGAACGGCATTAGCAATCAGCCCCAGCATTTT.

This chain links TRBV5-1 with TRBJ2-7, with 8 bases identical to TRBD1. The CDR3 has 14 amino acids. Germline assignment: CDR1 SGHRS and CDR2 YFSETQ. V was pared by 6 bases and J by 5 bases, with 10 bases of the junction left unmatched. In DNA, the CDR3 is TGCGCCAGCACCAAAATGGACAGGGTGAACGAGCAGTACTTC. Translating gives CASTKMDRVNEQYF. The full variable domain, in which reference TRBV5-1 and TRBJ2-7 provide the parts outside the CDR3, is KAGVTQTPRYLIKTRGQQVTLSCSPISGHRSVSWYQQTPGQGLQFLFEYFSETQRNKGNFPGRFSGRQFSNSRSEMNVSTLELGDSALYLCASTKMDRVNEQYFGPGTRLTVT.

The V and J genes are TRBV15 and TRBJ2-6; D not resolved. The V end lost 9 bases, the J end lost 2 bases, and 11 bases lay between the germline ends. The CDR3 sequence is 14 residues long. Germline CDR1 LNHNV, CDR2 YYDKDF (reference sequence). The CDR3 coding sequence is TGTGCCACGCGCCCTGGAGCTGGGGCCAACGTCCTGACTTTC. Residues: CATRPGAGANVLTF.

This chain joins TRBV25-1 and TRBJ1-6; D unresolved. Germline CDR1 and CDR2: MGHDK and SYGVNS. The CDR3 runs 13 residues. V was shortened by 9 bases and J by 13 bases, with 19 bases between the two germline ends. The CDR3 DNA sequence: TGTGCCAGTAGGGTGGGCAGTAAGGCGCCCCTCCACTTT. The encoded protein is CASRVGSKAPLHF. The full variable domain, in which reference TRBV25-1 and TRBJ1-6 provide the parts outside the CDR3, is EADIYQTPRYLVIGTGKKITLECSQTMGHDKMYWYQQDPGMELHLIHYSYGVNSTEKGDLSSESTVSRIRTEHFPLTLESARPSHTSQYLCASRVGSKAPLHFGNGTRLTVT.

The chain has TRBV2 and TRBJ2-3; D is unresolved. This CDR3 region has 12 residues. The V end lost 8 bases, the J end lost 3 bases, and 9 bases lay between the germline ends. Germline values: CDR1 SNHLY, CDR2 FYNNEI. The CDR3 bases are TGTGCCAGCCGAGGAGAAACAGATACGCAGTATTTT. It specifies CASRGETDTQYF.

The chain has TRBV6-5 and TRBJ2-1; possible D gene TRBD2, 6 bases. Germline CDR1 reads MNHEY; CDR2 reads SVGAGI. Between the trimmed V and J ends, which lost 5 bases and 0 bases, there was a span of 11 bases. The CDR3 spans 15 residues. This CDR3 reads CASSRDLSSYNEQFF. In DNA, the CDR3 is TGTGCCAGCAGTCGGGACTTGAGCTCCTACAATGAGCAGTTCTTC.

The chain couples TRBV9 to TRBJ2-2; TRBD2 is a possible D gene (6 bases). The CDR3 length is 14 residues. V was trimmed by 4 bases and J by 5 bases, leaving 12 bases between them. Per germline, CDR1 SGDLS and CDR2 YYNGEE. CDR3 in DNA: TGTGCCAGCAGCTTTAGCGGAATTACCGGGGAGCTGTTTTTT. This codes for CASSFSGITGELFF.

The sample holds a few counts of this clone. V gene TRBV7-9 combines with J gene TRBJ2-1; 13 positions agree with TRBD2. This CDR3 has 18 residues. Germline CDR1 is SEHNR and CDR2 is FQNEAQ (reference sequence). The trim removed 9 bases at V and 8 bases at J, leaving 19 bases unmatched. The CDR3 DNA reads as TGTGCCAGTCAGCTTATAGGACTAGCGGGAGCCTTGTCGCATGAGCAGTTCTTC. Its protein product is CASQLIGLAGALSHEQFF.

The CDR3 coding sequence is TGTGCCTGGAGTGTGGGACTCCAGAACACTGAAGCTTTCTTT. It encodes CAWSVGLQNTEAFF. The V and J genes are TRBV30 and TRBJ1-1; D is perhaps TRBD1 (5 bases). V was shortened by 0 bases and J by 1 base, with 9 bases between the two germline ends. The CDR3 contains 14 residues. The germline gives CDR1 GTSNPN, CDR2 SVGIG (reference sequence).

V is TRBV30 and J is TRBJ2-5; unclear D gene. V was shortened by 3 bases and J by 5 bases, with 16 bases between the two germline ends. Germline V gives CDR1 GTSNPN, CDR2 SVGIG (reference sequence). The CDR3 has 14 residues. The CDR3 reads CAWRHWLKSETQYF. CDR3 sequence (DNA): TGTGCCTGGAGACATTGGTTGAAATCGGAGACCCAGTACTTC.

The V and J genes are TRBV7-2 and TRBJ1-2, with a possible D match to TRBD1 (5 bases). This CDR3 is 15 amino acids long. Germline lookup yields CDR1 SGHTA and CDR2 FQGNSA. Between the trimmed V and J ends, which lost 5 bases and 1 base, there was a span of 14 bases. The CDR3 sequence is CASSPRPGVNYGYTF. The CDR3 DNA reads TGTGCCAGCAGCCCGAGGCCGGGGGTTAACTATGGCTACACCTTC.

This chain links TRBV23-1 with TRBJ1-5; TRBD1 agrees at 8 bases. TRBV23-1 is reported as an ORF; its role is uncertain. V was clipped by 1 base and J by 0 bases; unmatched bases: 14. The CDR3 contains 20 residues. CDR3 in DNA: TGCGCCAGCAGTCAATATGGTCGGGACAGGCACTTCCCTAGCAATCAGCCCCAGCATTTT. Its protein product is CASSQYGRDRHFPSNQPQHF.

This chain links TRBV30 with TRBJ1-3; weak D call: TRBD1 (6 bases). CDR1 GTSNPN and CDR2 SVGIG come from the germline V gene (reference sequence). The V end lost 4 bases, the J end lost 8 bases, and 12 bases lay between the germline ends. The CDR3 totals 12 residues. Here the CDR3 reads CAWTRGLDTIYF. For the CDR3, the DNA is TGTGCCTGGACCAGGGGCCTAGACACCATATATTTT.

This clone appeared a few times. The chain combines TRBV7-9 with TRBJ2-2; D may be TRBD1 or TRBD2 (5 bases each). Trimming took off 10 bases at V and 1 base at J, with 19 bases between the two ends. The CDR3 sequence is 16 residues long. Germline V lookup: CDR1 SEHNR, CDR2 FQNEAQ (reference sequence). The CDR3 DNA reads as TGTGCCACGCCCCCCCCCGGGACCGGGAACACCGGGGAGCTGTTTTTT. This gives the protein CATPPPGTGNTGELFF.